This T cell receptor beta chain derives from a study of shared clonotypes between healthy human individuals. About the study: Three plates were used per donor for CD4 naive, three for CD4 memory, two for CD8 naive and one for CD8 memory.

Of note for this clone: Its cognate antigen is unknown.

Caucasian adults residing in Nashville, Tennessee made up all the donors. Using immunoSEQ multiplex PCR, the repertoire was profiled, and TCRdb retains in-frame clones only, with some absent. This sample carries around 1 million clones, about 80% of them seen once, and the ten largest clones take nearly 1.5%. Study results and limitations: A few donors shared about 4.8% of their naive CD4 clonotypes.

Trimming took 2 bases from V and 2 from J, leaving 10 bases between them. The CDR3 spans 14 residues. Germline V gene lookup returns CDR1 MDHEN and CDR2 SYDVKM. Sequencing used memory CD4+ T cells sorted from blood. The subset was: CD45RA-negative fraction. This receptor was obtained from a young man in good health. V usage is TRBV28 and J usage is TRBJ2-7; D call uncertain. The CDR3 sequence is CASSLLPDTYEQYF. CDR3 sequence (DNA): TGTGCCAGCAGTTTACTCCCGGATACCTACGAGCAGTACTTC.